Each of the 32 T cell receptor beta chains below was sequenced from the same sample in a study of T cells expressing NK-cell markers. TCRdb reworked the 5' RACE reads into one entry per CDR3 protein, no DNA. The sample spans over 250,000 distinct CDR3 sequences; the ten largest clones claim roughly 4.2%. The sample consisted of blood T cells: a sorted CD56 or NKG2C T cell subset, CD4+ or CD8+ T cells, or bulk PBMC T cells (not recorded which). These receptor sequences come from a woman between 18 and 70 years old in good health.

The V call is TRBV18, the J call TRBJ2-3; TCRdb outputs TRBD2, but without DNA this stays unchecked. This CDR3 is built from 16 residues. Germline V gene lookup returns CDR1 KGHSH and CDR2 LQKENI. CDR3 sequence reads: CASSPLAGVSTDTQYF.

The CDR3 here is CASSLRDRGITNEKLFF. V gene TRBV12-3 or TRBV12-4 combines with J gene TRBJ1-4; TCRdb's D call, TRBD1, is unchecked because there is no DNA. The CDR3 runs 17 residues.

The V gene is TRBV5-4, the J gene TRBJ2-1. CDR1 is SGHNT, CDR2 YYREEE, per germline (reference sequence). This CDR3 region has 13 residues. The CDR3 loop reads CASSRERSNEQFF.

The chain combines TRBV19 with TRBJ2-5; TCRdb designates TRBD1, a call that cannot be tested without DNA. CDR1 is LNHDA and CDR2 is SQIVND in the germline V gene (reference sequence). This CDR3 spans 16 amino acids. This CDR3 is CASSGYSGGRQETQYF.

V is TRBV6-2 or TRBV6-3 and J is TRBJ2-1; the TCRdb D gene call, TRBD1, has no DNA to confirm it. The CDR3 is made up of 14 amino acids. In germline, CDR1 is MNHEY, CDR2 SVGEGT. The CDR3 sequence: CASSRTGDRNEQFF.

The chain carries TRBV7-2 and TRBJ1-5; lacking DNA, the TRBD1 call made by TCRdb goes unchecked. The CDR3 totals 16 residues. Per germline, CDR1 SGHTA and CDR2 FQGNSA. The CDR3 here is CASSNRGGFSNQPQHF.

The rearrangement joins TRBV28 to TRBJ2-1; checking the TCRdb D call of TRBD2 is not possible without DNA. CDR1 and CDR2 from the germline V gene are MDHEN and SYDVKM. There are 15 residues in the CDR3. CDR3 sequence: CASSLRTGTIDEQFF. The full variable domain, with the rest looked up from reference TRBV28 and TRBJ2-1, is DVKVTQSSRYLVKRTGEKVFLECVQDMDHENMFWYRQDPGLGLRLIYFSYDVKMKEKGDIPEGYSVSREKKERFSLILESASTNQTSMYLCASSLRTGTIDEQFFGPGTRLTVL.

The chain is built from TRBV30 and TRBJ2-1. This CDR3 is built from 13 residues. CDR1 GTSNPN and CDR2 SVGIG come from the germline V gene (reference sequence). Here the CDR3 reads CAWSGSASNEQFF.

CDR3 in amino acids: CASSYGPGTVNTEAFF. The chain carries TRBV6-5 and TRBJ1-1; the D call of TRBD1 rests on TCRdb alone, since no DNA is present to check it. CDR1 is MNHEY and CDR2 is SVGAGI in the germline V gene. The CDR3 runs to 16 residues.

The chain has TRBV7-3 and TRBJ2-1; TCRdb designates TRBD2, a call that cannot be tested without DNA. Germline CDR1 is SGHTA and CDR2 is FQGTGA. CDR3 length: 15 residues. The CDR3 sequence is CASSLMGGRSYEQFF.

CDR3 in amino acids: CASSSRTGNTEAFF. The rearrangement uses TRBV14 and TRBJ1-1; TCRdb picks TRBD1, but there is no DNA to check that call. In germline, CDR1 is SGHDN, CDR2 FVKESK. CDR3 length: 14 amino acids.

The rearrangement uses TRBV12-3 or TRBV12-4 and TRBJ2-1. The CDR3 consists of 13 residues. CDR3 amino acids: CASRPKGSNEQFF.

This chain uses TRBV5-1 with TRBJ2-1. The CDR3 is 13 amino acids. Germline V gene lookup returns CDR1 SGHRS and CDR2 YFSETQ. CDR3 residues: CASSLRDAMKQFF.

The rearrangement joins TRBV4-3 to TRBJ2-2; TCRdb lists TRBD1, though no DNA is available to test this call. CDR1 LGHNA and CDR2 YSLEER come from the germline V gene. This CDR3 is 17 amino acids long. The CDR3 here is CASSQVSGQKNTGELFF.

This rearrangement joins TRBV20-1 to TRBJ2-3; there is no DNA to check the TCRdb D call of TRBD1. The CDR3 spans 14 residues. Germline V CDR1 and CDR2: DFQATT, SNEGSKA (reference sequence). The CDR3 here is CSAKRRDNQDTQYF.

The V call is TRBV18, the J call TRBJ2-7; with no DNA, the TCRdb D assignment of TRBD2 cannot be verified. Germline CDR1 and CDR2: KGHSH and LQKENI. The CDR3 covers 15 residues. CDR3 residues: CASSPAASGKSEQYF.

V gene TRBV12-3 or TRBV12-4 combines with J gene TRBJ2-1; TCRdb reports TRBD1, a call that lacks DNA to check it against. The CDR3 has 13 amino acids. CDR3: CASSFSAPLGQFF.

CDR3 sequence reads: CASSWAGLSNYEQYF. The chain couples TRBV5-1 to TRBJ2-7; TCRdb's D gene call, TRBD2, goes unchecked for lack of DNA. The germline CDR1 and CDR2 sequences are SGHRS and YFSETQ. The CDR3 loop spans 15 amino acids.

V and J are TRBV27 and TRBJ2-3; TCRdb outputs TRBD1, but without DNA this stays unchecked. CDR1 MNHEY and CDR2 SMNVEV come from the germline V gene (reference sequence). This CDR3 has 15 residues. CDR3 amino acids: CASSTGTRFTDTQYF.

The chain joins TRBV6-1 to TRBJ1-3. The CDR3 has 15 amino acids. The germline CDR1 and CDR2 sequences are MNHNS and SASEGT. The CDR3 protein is CASSRERPRGNTIYF.

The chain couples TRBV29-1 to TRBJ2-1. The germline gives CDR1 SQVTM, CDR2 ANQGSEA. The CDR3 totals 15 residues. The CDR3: CSVLGGVSSYNEQFF.

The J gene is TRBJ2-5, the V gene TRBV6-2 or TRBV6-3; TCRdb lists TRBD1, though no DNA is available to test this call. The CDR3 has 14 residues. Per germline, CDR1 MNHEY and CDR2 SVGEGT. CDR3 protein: CASSDMGVTETQYF.

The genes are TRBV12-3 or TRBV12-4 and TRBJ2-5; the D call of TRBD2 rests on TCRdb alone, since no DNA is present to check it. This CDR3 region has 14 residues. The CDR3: CASRLGVARETQYF.

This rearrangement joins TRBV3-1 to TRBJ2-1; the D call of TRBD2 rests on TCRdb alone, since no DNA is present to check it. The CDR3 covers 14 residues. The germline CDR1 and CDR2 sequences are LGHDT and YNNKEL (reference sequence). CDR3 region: CASSQTSGYNEQFF.

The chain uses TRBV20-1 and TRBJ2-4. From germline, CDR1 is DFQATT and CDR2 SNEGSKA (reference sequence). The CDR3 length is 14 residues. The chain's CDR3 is CSAGEGIAKNIQYF.

The CDR3 protein is CASSVEGGTGELFF. This rearrangement joins TRBV6-1 to TRBJ2-2; TCRdb names TRBD1, which stays unverified in the absence of DNA. CDR3 size: 14 residues. CDR1 is MNHNS and CDR2 is SASEGT in the germline V gene.

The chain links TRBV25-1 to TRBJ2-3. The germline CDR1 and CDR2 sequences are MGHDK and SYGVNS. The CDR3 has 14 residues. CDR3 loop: CASSEYRVTDTQYF.

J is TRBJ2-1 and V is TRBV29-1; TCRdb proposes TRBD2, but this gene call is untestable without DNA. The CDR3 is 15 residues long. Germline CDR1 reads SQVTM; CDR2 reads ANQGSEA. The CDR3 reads CSVEEGAGGRNEQFF.

The CDR3 protein is CASSPPAGVDEQYF. The rearrangement uses TRBV18 and TRBJ2-7; TCRdb calls TRBD2, which cannot be checked without DNA. Germline V gene data show CDR1 as KGHSH and CDR2 as LQKENI. The CDR3 has 14 amino acids.

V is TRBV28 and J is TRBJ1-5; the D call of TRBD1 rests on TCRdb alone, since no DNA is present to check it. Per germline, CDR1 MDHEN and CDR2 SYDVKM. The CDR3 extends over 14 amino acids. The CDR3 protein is CASSSGQVNQPQHF.

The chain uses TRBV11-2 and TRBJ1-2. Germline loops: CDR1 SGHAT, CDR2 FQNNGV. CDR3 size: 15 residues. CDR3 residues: CASSLVASANYGYTF.

CDR3 protein: CASSSGLVNEQFF. This rearrangement joins TRBV7-7 to TRBJ2-1; the D call of TRBD2 rests on TCRdb alone, since no DNA is present to check it. Per the germline V gene, CDR1 is SSHAT and CDR2 is FNYEAQ (reference sequence). This CDR3 is 13 amino acids long.